The T cell receptor (beta chain) under discussion was sequenced for a study of blood T cells in healthy people across ages. The CDR3 extends over 15 amino acids. V gave up 6 bases and J gave up 3 bases; unmatched junction bases: 9. Per germline, CDR1 WSHSY and CDR2 SAAADI. Study results and caveats: Strong correlation linked observed beta diversity and percent naive T cells. Per million T cells, TCR beta diversity dropped roughly linearly as age increased.

This clonotype appeared a few times. Its target is not known. Through a sample-barcoded 5' primer and a J-beta primer mix, a second PCR was run for about 6 to 11 cycles. TCRdb re-derived calls from the 5' RACE reads in MiXCR, one entry per CDR3 protein. The sample has 2 million or so distinct CDR3 sequences; approximately 50% are singletons. The TCR originated in a woman in her thirties or forties in good health. The chain joins TRBV10-2 to TRBJ2-5; 8 positions match TRBD1. Sample: blood. The CDR3 DNA reads TGCGCCAGCAGCCCCCAGGGGGCGCGGGAAGAGACCCAGTACTTC. This encodes CASSPQGAREETQYF.